This T cell receptor (beta chain) was observed in a study of T cell changes during pregnancy in multiple sclerosis (dated by TCRdb to between 2018 and 2020). For the wider study: The study examined how the T cell repertoire changed over the course of pregnancy in women with multiple sclerosis.

Of note for this clone: Its specific antigen is unknown. No much larger clone is present one base from it, and per-base qualities are unavailable.

A distance of 15 bases separates the germline ends of V and J, which lose 3 bases and 2 bases respectively. The cysteine opens and the phenylalanine closes a CDR3 of 16 amino acids. Left in the record is the CDR3 DNA by itself, 48 bases read in frame from the first base. CDR1 LNHDA and CDR2 SQIVND were looked up in the germline V gene (reference sequence). Preparation of the library involved the immunoSEQ multiplex PCR assay. The source is immuneACCESS, and TCRdb retained only in-frame sequences with V and J called. Part of the clones is not carried over; for the studies checked, unresolved V genes explain less than half of this, and the remainder is unexplained. The sample table holds around 80,000 clones, of which around 94% were seen once. The biggest ten clones account for more than 0.85% of the sample.

The sample was peripheral blood, taken in the second trimester of pregnancy. The V and J genes are TRBV19 and TRBJ2-3, with the D gene not clear enough to name. The TCR comes from a female donor in good health, enrolled as a control in a pregnancy study. The DNA sequence is as follows: TGTGCCAGTAGTATCGGCACAGCCACCGTCACAGATACGCAGTATTTT. This is translated as CASSIGTATVTDTQYF.